Included here is one T cell receptor (beta chain) sequence, with context. CDR1 MDHEN and CDR2 SYDVKM come from the germline V gene. Trimming cost V 6 bases and J 12 bases; bases outside gene matches: 1. The CDR3 loop spans 11 amino acids. These data belong to a study of blood T cell repertoires in COVID-19. Study context: Nucleic acid was either cDNA or gDNA, and it came from T cells, B-cell-depleted T cells, or PBMCs.

Libraries were prepared by immunoSEQ multiplex PCR; TCRdb keeps only in-frame clonotypes and omits some of them. The data hold just under 250,000 clones, with roughly 89% observed a single time. The sample was PBMCs or T cells enriched from blood (not recorded which). The receptor comes from a woman between 25 and 40 years old who had recovered from COVID-19. The chain carries TRBV28 and TRBJ2-1; 11 nucleotides line up with TRBD2. CDR3: CASSTSGRQFF. For the CDR3, the DNA is TGTGCCAGCAGCACTAGCGGGAGGCAGTTCTTC.